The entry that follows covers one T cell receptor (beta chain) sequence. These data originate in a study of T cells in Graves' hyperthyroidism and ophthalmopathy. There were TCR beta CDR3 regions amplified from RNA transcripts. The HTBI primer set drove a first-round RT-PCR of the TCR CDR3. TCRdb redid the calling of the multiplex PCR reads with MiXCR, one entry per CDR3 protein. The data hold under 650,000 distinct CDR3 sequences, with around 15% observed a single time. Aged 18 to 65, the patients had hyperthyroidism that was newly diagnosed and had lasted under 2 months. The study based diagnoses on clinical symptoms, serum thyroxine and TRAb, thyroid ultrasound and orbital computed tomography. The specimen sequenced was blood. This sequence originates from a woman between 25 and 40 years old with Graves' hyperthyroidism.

This chain's CDR3 is CASSFGAPYNEQYF. The CDR3, as DNA: TGTGCCAGCAGCTTTGGCGCCCCCTACAATGAGCAGTACTTC. The J gene is TRBJ2-1, the V gene TRBV7-3; D remains unclear. The J call is in doubt because the DNA end fits TRBJ2-7 better. Looked up from germline, CDR1 is SGHTA and CDR2 is FQGTGA. This CDR3 has 14 amino acids.